The 20 T cell receptor beta chains reported below all come from one sample, sequenced in a study of identical twins. MiXCR, applied by TCRdb to the 5' RACE reads, yields one record per CDR3 protein. The data hold 450,000 or so distinct CDR3 sequences, with 18% observed a single time. Sequencing was carried out using naive T cells sorted from blood. These receptors were obtained from a middle-aged man in good health.

This clonotype was counted between two and nine times. This chain joins TRBV29-1 and TRBJ1-1, with D possibly TRBD1 on 6 matching bases. CDR1 is SQVTM and CDR2 is ANQGSEA in the germline V gene. The V and J ends lost 4 bases and 0 bases respectively, with 24 bases between them. The CDR3 totals 18 residues. The CDR3 loop reads CSVVGGGTLRGLNTEAFF. Written as DNA, the CDR3 is TGCAGCGTTGTAGGAGGGGGGACCCTACGGGGCTTGAACACTGAAGCTTTCTTT.

This rearrangement joins TRBV7-3 to TRBJ2-2, with D perhaps matching TRBD2 (7 bases). Germline CDR1 SGHTA, CDR2 FQGTGA. Trimming removed 1 base from V and 0 bases from J, with 12 bases in between. This CDR3 has 17 amino acids. This CDR3 is CASSLIGGPANTGELFF. The CDR3 bases are TGTGCCAGCAGCTTAATCGGGGGGCCCGCGAACACCGGGGAGCTGTTTTTT.

The sample holds a few counts of this clonotype. The gene calls are TRBV7-2 and TRBJ1-2, with no clear D. V was clipped by 5 bases and J by 4 bases, with 17 bases between them. CDR3 size: 15 residues. The germline gives CDR1 SGHTA, CDR2 FQGNSA. The DNA for the CDR3 is TGTGCCAGCAGCCCAGCGGGCAGAACTAGCTATGGCTACACCTTC. It is translated as CASSPAGRTSYGYTF.

The table lists this clonotype with many counts. The CDR3 region is CASSQDVTYEQYF. The CDR3 DNA follows: TGCGCCAGCAGCCAGGACGTGACCTACGAGCAGTACTTC. The rearrangement joins TRBV4-3 to TRBJ2-7; no clear D gene. Germline CDR1 reads LGHNA; CDR2 reads YSLEER. CDR3 length: 13 amino acids. Deletions cut 3 bases from V and 2 bases from J, with 8 bases between.

This clonotype was found a few times. J is TRBJ2-7 and V is TRBV10-3; possible D gene TRBD2, 5 bases. The CDR3 is 11 residues long. V dropped 8 bases and J dropped 7 bases, with 12 bases sitting between them. Germline CDR1 ENHRY, CDR2 SYGVKD. This chain's CDR3 is CAIGGGEEQYF. For the CDR3, the DNA is TGTGCCATCGGAGGTGGGGAAGAGCAGTACTTC.

V gene TRBV6-2 or TRBV6-3 combines with J gene TRBJ2-7, with 11 bases fitting TRBD2. Looked up from germline, CDR1 is MNHEY and CDR2 is SVGEGT. V was pared by 3 bases and J by 0 bases, with 4 bases of the junction left unmatched. This CDR3 region has 16 residues. The CDR3 protein is CASSYPGLAGSYEQYF. DNA for the CDR3: TGTGCCAGCAGTTATCCCGGACTAGCGGGCTCCTACGAGCAGTACTTC.

A few counts support this clonotype. The chain combines TRBV12-3 or TRBV12-4 with TRBJ1-2; no clear D gene. There are 11 residues in the CDR3. The germline V and J ends were trimmed by 5 bases and 5 bases, with 6 bases remaining between them. CDR3 region: CASSGRYGYTF. The CDR3, as DNA: TGTGCCAGCAGTGGGAGGTATGGCTACACCTTC.

The rearrangement joins TRBV6-5 to TRBJ2-7; D gene ambiguous. The V gene lost 0 bases and the J gene lost 0 bases, with 9 bases spanning the gap. Germline V gene lookup returns CDR1 MNHEY and CDR2 SVGAGI. The CDR3 contains 15 residues. The CDR3 reads CASSYSSPASYEQYF. CDR3 DNA sequence: TGTGCCAGCAGTTACTCGAGTCCGGCCTCCTACGAGCAGTACTTC.

This clonotype was picked up many times. This rearrangement joins TRBV4-1 to TRBJ2-1; 8 nucleotides align to TRBD1. V lost 3 bases, J lost 10 bases, and 5 bases stayed unmatched. The germline V gene has CDR1 MGHRA and CDR2 YSYEKL. The CDR3 is 13 amino acids. The CDR3 DNA sequence: TGCGCCAGCAGCCAGGTACAGGGGGACGAGCAGTTCTTC. Translated: CASSQVQGDEQFF.

The V gene is TRBV12-3 or TRBV12-4, the J gene TRBJ2-1; D may be TRBD2 (7 bases). With 2 bases removed from V and 4 bases from J, the gap between germline ends came to 12 bases. There are 15 residues in the CDR3. CDR3 nucleotides: TGTGCCAGCAGTTTATGGCGGGGGCCTTACAATGAGCAGTTCTTC. Amino acids: CASSLWRGPYNEQFF.

In its sample, this clonotype was seen many times. This rearrangement joins TRBV4-1 to TRBJ1-2; D gene unclear. Germline V gives CDR1 MGHRA, CDR2 YSYEKL. The CDR3 has 11 amino acids. V was pared by 2 bases and J by 7 bases, with 5 bases between. The CDR3 loop reads CASSQNGGYTF. The CDR3 DNA reads TGCGCCAGCAGCCAAAACGGTGGCTACACCTTC.

In this sample, this clonotype turned up a few times. The chain joins TRBV5-1 to TRBJ2-5; no definite D call. The ends were cut back, 1 base at V and 0 bases at J, with 7 bases in the middle. Germline CDR1 and CDR2: SGHRS and YFSETQ. This CDR3 is 14 amino acids long. The CDR3: CASSLLSHQETQYF. The DNA of the CDR3 is TGCGCCAGCAGCTTGTTAAGCCACCAAGAGACCCAGTACTTC.

This clonotype was detected a few times. The chain couples TRBV29-1 to TRBJ2-7; D not certain. The V end was cut by 5 bases, the J end by 2 bases, with 13 bases between. The CDR3 sequence is 13 residues long. CDR1 and CDR2 (germline): SQVTM, ANQGSEA. CDR3 residues: CSVQVSLAYEQYF. The CDR3, as DNA: TGCAGCGTTCAGGTCAGCCTTGCCTACGAGCAGTACTTC.

This chain joins TRBV5-1 and TRBJ2-1; 10 bases align to TRBD2. The trim removed 6 bases at V and 10 bases at J, leaving 16 bases unmatched. The CDR3 is 16 residues long. The germline gives CDR1 SGHRS, CDR2 YFSETQ. The CDR3 region has the DNA TGCGCCAGCAACGGCGGGCTAGCGGGAGTAGTGGTAGAGCAGTTCTTC. Protein sequence: CASNGGLAGVVVEQFF.

The V gene is TRBV12-3 or TRBV12-4, the J gene TRBJ1-6; TRBD1 might be the D (5 bases). Trimming removed 1 base at V and 8 bases at J, with 15 bases between. The CDR3 consists of 16 residues. CDR3 sequence reads: CASSLVSGVGDSPLHF. The DNA of the CDR3 is TGTGCCAGCAGTTTAGTTAGTGGGGTGGGGGATTCACCCCTCCACTTT.

The rearrangement joins TRBV10-3 to TRBJ2-3, with TRBD2 matching over 7 bases. The J segment lost 2 bases and the V segment lost 2 bases, leaving 7 bases of the junction unmatched. The CDR3 totals 16 residues. Looked up from germline, CDR1 is ENHRY and CDR2 is SYGVKD. Here the CDR3 DNA reads TGTGCCATCAGTGAGCCTGGGAGGGCCTCCACAGATACGCAGTATTTT. Amino acids: CAISEPGRASTDTQYF.

Note on this clonotype: A much larger clone is a single base away; this may be a read error. This sequence joins TRBV10-3 and TRBJ2-7, with 8 bases matching TRBD2. V gave up 6 bases and J gave up 3 bases; unmatched junction bases: 7. Germline V gene sequence: CDR1 ENHRY, CDR2 SYGVKD. The CDR3 contains 14 residues. The CDR3 here is CAISDFSGDYEQYF. The CDR3 DNA reads TGTGCCATCAGCGACTTTAGCGGGGACTACGAGCAGTACTTC.

The chain is built from TRBV5-5 and TRBJ2-1; D may match TRBD1 or TRBD2 (5 bases each). V was pared by 6 bases and J by 3 bases, with 13 bases between. The CDR3 sequence is 14 residues long. Per the germline V gene, CDR1 is SGHKS and CDR2 is YYEKEE (reference sequence). CDR3 sequence reads: CASTSRDDYNEQFF. CDR3 nucleotide sequence: TGTGCCAGCACCTCCCGGGACGACTACAATGAGCAGTTCTTC.

There are many counts of this clonotype. The V gene is TRBV12-3 or TRBV12-4, the J gene TRBJ2-2, with D hard to call. The CDR3 loop spans 15 amino acids. Trimming pared 4 bases from V and 0 bases from J, leaving 9 bases between. The CDR3 DNA sequence: TGTGCCAGCAGTTATCACGGCGCGAACACCGGGGAGCTGTTTTTT. It specifies CASSYHGANTGELFF.

This clonotype was seen at least ten times. The junction and the germline gene differ at one end; a read error may be behind it. The CDR3 protein is CASRLGGSRNEQFF. CDR3 coding DNA: TGTGCCAGCAGGTTAGGCGGGAGCCGCAATGAGCAGTTCTTC. The genes are TRBV12-3 or TRBV12-4 and TRBJ2-1, with 7 bases matching TRBD2. The CDR3 contains 14 residues.